This T cell receptor beta chain was documented in a study of blood T cell repertoires in COVID-19. V lost 5 bases and J 5 bases, leaving 18 bases between the germline ends. Germline loops: CDR1 GTSNPN, CDR2 SVGIG (reference sequence). The CDR3 sequence is 14 residues long. Seattle enrolled patients during active infection and tracked them longitudinally. Under the authors' procedure: From reference gene primer amplification, estimates of nucleated cell counts were derived. Data came from immunoSEQ multiplex PCR; TCRdb stores just in-frame clones and leaves some out. Clonal size and the V and J genes are those of that table, whereas D and trimming came from the DNA. Among more than 300,000 clones listed, 88% were seen once.

This TCR was recovered from a woman in her 70s with COVID-19, enrolled during active disease. The gene calls are TRBV30 and TRBJ1-1; D remains unclear. Specimen: peripheral blood. The CDR3 is CAWSPGFLSTEAFF. The CDR3 DNA sequence: TGTGCCTGGTCCCCGGGATTCTTATCGACTGAAGCTTTCTTT. The variable domain in full, with the rest retrieved from reference TRBV30 and TRBJ1-1, is SQTIHQWPATLVQPVGSPLSLECTVEGTSNPNLYWYRQAAGRGLQLLFYSVGIGQISSEVPQNLSASRPQDRQFILSSKKLLLSDSGFYLCAWSPGFLSTEAFFGQGTRLTVV.